This T cell receptor beta chain was identified during a study of immune evolution from preneoplasia to lung adenocarcinoma. Patients had resection in Japan or China between the mid-2010s and the late 2010s. Two lung cancer pathologists independently confirmed each histologic diagnosis. This clone came up a few times. Antigen specificity is unknown. General observations from the study: Top clone frequencies peaked in normal lung, apparently declining through invasive adenocarcinoma. Later-stage lesions seemingly showed higher T cell density and diversity than normal lung.

Profiling relied on immunoSEQ multiplex PCR, and the TCRdb table lists in-frame clones only, not all of them. The data contain under 3,500 clones, 80% of them singletons. This clonotype originated in a donor older than 65 with lung adenocarcinoma. The sample taken for sequencing was FFPE adjacent normal lung tissue.

The CDR3 is CASSSGQNTEAFF. In DNA form, the CDR3 reads TGTGCCAGCAGCAGCGGACAGAACACTGAAGCTTTCTTT. The rearrangement uses TRBV7-9 and TRBJ1-1; D might be TRBD1 (5 bases). This CDR3 region has 13 residues. From germline, CDR1 is SEHNR and CDR2 FQNEAQ (reference sequence). With 5 bases removed from V and 1 base from J, the gap between germline ends came to 8 bases.